Listed here is a single T cell receptor beta chain. Profiled with immunoSEQ multiplex PCR; TCRdb holds only in-frame clones, not every one. The data contain 70,000 or so clones, 92% of them singletons. This sample is drawn from a study of T cell changes during pregnancy in multiple sclerosis. The CDR3 is 14 amino acids. Germline V CDR1 and CDR2: MNHEY, SVGAGI. J gave up 6 bases and V 6 bases, and 7 bases lay outside the gene matches. This chain joins TRBV6-5 and TRBJ1-4; 7 bases agree with TRBD1. The receptor comes from a female donor in good health, enrolled as a control in a pregnancy study. The material sequenced was peripheral blood, taken in the third trimester of pregnancy. In DNA form, the CDR3 reads TGTGCCAGCAGATACCGGGACAGAGATGAAAAACTGTTTTTT. Amino acids: CASRYRDRDEKLFF.